The 6 T cell receptor beta chains in this list originate from one sample, sequenced in a study of blood T cell repertoires in COVID-19. Libraries were prepared by immunoSEQ multiplex PCR; TCRdb keeps only in-frame clonotypes and omits some of them. The repertoire holds about 250,000 clones, with around 89% as singletons. The sequenced sample was PBMCs or T cells enriched from blood (not recorded which). The source of these receptors is a woman under 30 who had recovered from COVID-19.

The J gene is TRBJ2-3, the V gene TRBV23-1; 7 nucleotides align to TRBD2. TRBV23-1 is placed among ORFs of uncertain function. The ends lost 0 bases at V and 1 base at J; junction bases unmatched: 7. The CDR3 runs 17 residues. CDR3 coding DNA: TGCGCCAGCAGTCAATCACGGGGAGGGTCGGGCACAGATACGCAGTATTTT. This encodes CASSQSRGGSGTDTQYF.

Remarks on this clone: One end of the junction varies from germline; a read error may be responsible. The chain combines TRBV3-1 (or the pseudogene TRBV3-2) with TRBJ2-2, with 7 nucleotides matching TRBD1. The germline V gene encodes CDR1 LGHDT and CDR2 YNNKEL (reference sequence). This CDR3 has 19 amino acids. CDR3 in amino acids: CASSQAFPRGRRITGKLFF. As DNA, the CDR3 is TGTGCCAGCAGCCAAGCCTTCCCGAGGGGGCGGAGGATTACCGGGAAGCTGTTTTTT.

This clone is a singleton in its sample. This chain joins TRBV5-1 and TRBJ1-1; D is ambiguous. V was cut by 7 bases and J by 0 bases, with 19 bases left in between. Germline values: CDR1 SGHRS, CDR2 YFSETQ. The CDR3 runs to 16 residues. Here the CDR3 DNA reads TGCGCCAGCGCCCTGGGCCCCCGAGCTATGAACACTGAAGCTTTCTTT. Translating gives CASALGPRAMNTEAFF.

The chain employs TRBV20-1 and TRBJ2-7; the D gene is possibly TRBD2 (5 bases). The CDR3 sequence is 15 residues long. Looked up from germline, CDR1 is DFQATT and CDR2 is SNEGSKA (reference sequence). V dropped 3 bases and J dropped 4 bases, with 19 bases sitting between them. The chain's CDR3 is CSASGAASRRYEQYF. DNA of the CDR3: TGCAGTGCTAGTGGCGCGGCTAGCAGGAGGTACGAGCAGTACTTC.

The table lists this clone with a few counts. The V and J genes are TRBV4-2 and TRBJ1-4; D gene ambiguous. Germline assignment: CDR1 LGHNA and CDR2 YNFKEQ. V was cut by 0 bases and J by 14 bases, with 13 bases left in between. The CDR3 length is 13 residues. The CDR3 reads CASSQESWKRLFF. The CDR3 bases are TGTGCCAGCAGCCAAGAATCCTGGAAGAGGCTGTTTTTT.

The rearrangement joins TRBV19 to TRBJ2-3; 7 positions match TRBD2. Germline CDR1 LNHDA, CDR2 SQIVND (reference sequence). The CDR3 length is 15 residues. Unmatched junction bases numbered 7, after V lost 6 bases and J lost 1 base. CDR3 in DNA: TGTGCCAGTAGGGAAGCGGGGTGGGGCACAGATACGCAGTATTTT. This codes for CASREAGWGTDTQYF.